This T cell receptor (beta chain) was obtained from a study of control samples from healthy donors and cancer patients. Profiled with immunoSEQ multiplex PCR; TCRdb holds only in-frame clones, not every one. Of about 190,000 clones in the sample, roughly nine tenths were seen once. Source material: blood. This sequence was found in a man aged 25 to 40 in good health.

CDR3 bases: TGTGCCAGCAGCACCGGGACAGAACAAAATGAAAAACTGTTTTTT. It yields the protein CASSTGTEQNEKLFF. The chain joins TRBV21-1 to TRBJ1-4; TRBD1 is taken as the D call from the table, unchecked against the DNA. TRBV21-1 is a recognized pseudogene. The length of the CDR3 is 15 residues.